This record concerns one T cell receptor (beta chain) sequence. The naive CD8 population came from CD45RO-negative cells selected for CCR7, without terminally differentiated effector memory CD45RA+ cells. Every contributor of samples was a Caucasian grown-up residing in Nashville, Tennessee. Trimming stripped 0 bases from V and 5 bases from J, with 11 bases between. The CDR3 runs to 15 residues. The V gene's germline CDR1 is LNHNV and CDR2 YYDKDF (reference sequence). The data are from a study of shared clonotypes between healthy human individuals. Using immunoSEQ multiplex PCR, the repertoire was profiled, and TCRdb retains in-frame clones only, with some absent. The table records over 2,000,000 clones, over 85% of them present only once.

Material for sequencing was naive CD8+ T cells from PBMCs. The source is a man aged 18 to 30 in good health. Some clones in this sample may be carry-over from other donors' samples. This chain connects TRBV15 to TRBJ2-1, with D perhaps TRBD1 or TRBD2 (5 bases each). This chain's CDR3 is CATSRDRWGNNEQFF. CDR3 DNA: TGTGCCACCAGCAGAGATCGGTGGGGGAACAATGAGCAGTTCTTC.